This T cell receptor (beta chain) was retrieved from a study of blood T cell repertoires in COVID-19. As for the study in general: Samples came from the United States, Italy and Spain, spanning acute and convalescent COVID-19. The analysed material was cDNA or gDNA that came from T cells, B-cell-depleted T cells, or PBMCs.

As handled by the study authors: Reference gene primer amplification yielded estimated nucleated cell counts. The repertoire was sequenced with immunoSEQ multiplex PCR; TCRdb's copy has only in-frame clones and lacks some. V and J calls and clone size follow that table, whereas D and trimming were derived from the DNA. The data show more than 65,000 clones, around 88% seen once. CDR3 length: 13 amino acids. From germline, CDR1 is SGHAT and CDR2 FQNNGV. Trimming removed 0 bases at V and 7 bases at J, with 9 bases between. Sequenced: peripheral blood. This TCR derives from a man between 60 and 70 years old with acute or convalescent COVID-19. V is TRBV11-2 and J is TRBJ1-2; TRBD1 is a possible D gene (5 bases). The CDR3 loop reads CASSLDRAAGYTF. CDR3 in DNA: TGTGCCAGCAGCTTAGACAGGGCTGCTGGCTACACCTTC.